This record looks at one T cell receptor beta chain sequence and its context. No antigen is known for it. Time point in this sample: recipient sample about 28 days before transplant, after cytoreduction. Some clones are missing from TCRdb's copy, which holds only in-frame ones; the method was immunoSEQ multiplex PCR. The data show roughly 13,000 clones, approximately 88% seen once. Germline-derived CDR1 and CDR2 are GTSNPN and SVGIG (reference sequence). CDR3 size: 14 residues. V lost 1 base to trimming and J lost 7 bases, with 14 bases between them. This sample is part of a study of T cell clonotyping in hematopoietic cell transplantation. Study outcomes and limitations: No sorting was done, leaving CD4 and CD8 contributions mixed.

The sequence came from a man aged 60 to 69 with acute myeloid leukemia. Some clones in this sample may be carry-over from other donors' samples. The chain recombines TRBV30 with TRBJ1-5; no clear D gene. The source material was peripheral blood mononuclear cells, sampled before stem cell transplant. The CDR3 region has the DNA TGTGCCTGGAGTGATACCCCGGGTGGACAGCCCCAGCATTTT. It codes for CAWSDTPGGQPQHF. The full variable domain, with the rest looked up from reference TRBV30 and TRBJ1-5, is SQTIHQWPATLVQPVGSPLSLECTVEGTSNPNLYWYRQAAGRGLQLLFYSVGIGQISSEVPQNLSASRPQDRQFILSSKKLLLSDSGFYLCAWSDTPGGQPQHFGDGTRLSIL.